This T cell receptor (beta chain) is from a study of CD8 T cells in Susac syndrome. The RNA, about 0.5 to 1 ug, was put through reverse transcription using random hexamers. It was immunoSEQ multiplex PCR that amplified TCR beta CDR3 across 54 Vbeta and 13 Jbeta. TCRdb reanalysed the immunoSEQ multiplex PCR reads using MiXCR and keeps one entry per CDR3 protein. This sample has some 120,000 distinct CDR3 sequences, with roughly 95% found just once. TCR beta sequencing was performed on blood CD8+ and CD4+ T cells. The control group consisted of healthy donors matched for age and sex. TEMRA cells were FACS-enriched, unlike CD8+ and CD4+ T cells, which were negatively isolated. Germline V gives CDR1 DFQATT, CDR2 SNEGSKA (reference sequence). Unmatched junction bases numbered 8, after V lost 1 base and J lost 6 bases. The CDR3 has 14 amino acids.

The receptor was isolated from a human donor in good health. The V and J genes are TRBV20-1 and TRBJ1-2; 7 bases match TRBD1. Specimen: CD4+ T cells from PBMCs. CDR3 amino acids: CSARVGTASDGYTF. The DNA for the CDR3 is TGCAGTGCTAGAGTTGGGACAGCGAGTGATGGCTACACCTTC.